The 18 T cell receptor beta chains below were found in one sample sequenced in a study of CD8 T cells in ankylosing spondylitis. Study results and caveats: Fewer than 10 highly homologous variants formed a TCR beta motif that appeared characteristic of ankylosing spondylitis blood.

No cognate antigen is known for these TCRs. TCRdb fed the 5' RACE reads into MiXCR, producing one record per CDR3 protein. Altogether more than 600,000 distinct CDR3 sequences are present, around 19% being singletons, with the ten largest covering under 20%. The sample consisted of blood, either unsorted or a sorted T cell fraction (not recorded which). The receptor set was obtained from a male donor with ankylosing spondylitis.

V and J are TRBV27 and TRBJ1-5; D may be TRBD1 (5 bases). Germline V gene lookup returns CDR1 MNHEY and CDR2 SMNVEV (reference sequence). The V gene lost 0 bases and the J gene lost 6 bases, with 6 bases spanning the gap. The CDR3 totals 13 residues. CDR3 loop: CASSLSQGQPQHF. The CDR3 DNA is TGTGCCAGCAGTTTATCCCAGGGTCAGCCCCAGCATTTT.

A few counts support this clonotype. J is TRBJ1-3 and V is TRBV20-1, with D perhaps matching TRBD1 (5 bases). Trimming removed 6 bases from V and 3 bases from J, with 15 bases in between. The CDR3 loop spans 14 amino acids. Germline assignment: CDR1 DFQATT and CDR2 SNEGSKA (reference sequence). The CDR3 here is CSARGGGDGNTIYF. The CDR3 region has the DNA TGCAGTGCCCGGGGGGGGGGTGATGGAAACACCATATATTTT.

This clonotype has ten or more counts. The V and J genes are TRBV4-1 and TRBJ1-2; D not certain. V shed 1 base and J shed 3 bases, with 15 bases lying between them. The CDR3 consists of 16 residues. Looked up from germline, CDR1 is MGHRA and CDR2 is YSYEKL. CDR3 sequence (DNA): TGCGCCAGCAGCCAAGGAGTAAGAGGCCCTTACTATGGCTACACCTTC. Amino acid sequence: CASSQGVRGPYYGYTF.

The chain combines TRBV4-1 with TRBJ1-5; tentatively, D is TRBD1 (5 bases). This CDR3 is built from 14 residues. V was pared by 1 base and J by 9 bases, with 13 bases between. Per germline, CDR1 MGHRA and CDR2 YSYEKL. The CDR3 DNA reads as TGCGCCAGCAGCCAAGTACAGGTACGGGGGCCCCAGCATTTT. Translation gives CASSQVQVRGPQHF.

This clonotype was counted only a few times. The chain combines TRBV5-5 with TRBJ2-1; TRBD2 agrees at 12 bases. The germline gives CDR1 SGHKS, CDR2 YYEKEE (reference sequence). The V segment lost 4 bases and the J segment 4 bases; nucleotides outside the gene matches: 3. CDR3 length equals 15 residues. CDR3 loop: CASSMTSGSYNEQFF. The CDR3 coding sequence is TGTGCCAGCAGCATGACTAGCGGGAGTTACAATGAGCAGTTCTTC.

This chain uses TRBV5-1 with TRBJ2-3; 8 bases agree with TRBD1. Trimming at V came to 3 bases and at J to 6 bases, leaving 6 bases not matched to a gene. The germline CDR1 and CDR2 sequences are SGHRS and YFSETQ. The CDR3 loop spans 14 amino acids. CDR3 amino acids: CASSWDRSIDTQYF. CDR3 DNA sequence: TGCGCCAGCAGCTGGGACAGGTCAATCGATACGCAGTATTTT.

This clonotype was detected a few times. The chain joins TRBV27 to TRBJ1-6, with no clear D. V gave up 7 bases and J gave up 5 bases, with 12 bases separating them. Per the germline V gene, CDR1 is MNHEY and CDR2 is SMNVEV (reference sequence). CDR3 length: 14 amino acids. The CDR3 protein is CASKGRTNNSPLHF. In DNA, the CDR3 is TGTGCCAGCAAGGGCAGGACCAATAATTCACCCCTCCACTTT.

This clonotype was recorded a few times. The V call is TRBV7-9, the J call TRBJ2-5; unclear D gene. The V gene lost 2 bases and the J gene lost 1 base, with 11 bases spanning the gap. Germline V lookup: CDR1 SEHNR, CDR2 FQNEAQ (reference sequence). CDR3 length equals 15 residues. Written as DNA, the CDR3 is TGTGCCAGCAGCTTACCCTTTGGGGTCCAAGAGACCCAGTACTTC. It codes for CASSLPFGVQETQYF. The whole variable domain, remainder taken from reference TRBV7-9 and TRBJ2-5, is DTGVSQNPRHKITKRGQNVTFRCDPISEHNRLYWYRQTLGQGPEFLTYFQNEAQLEKSRLLSDRFSAERPKGSFSTLEIQRTEQGDSAMYLCASSLPFGVQETQYFGPGTRLLVL.

This clonotype was detected a few times. The chain links TRBV28 to TRBJ2-7; D call uncertain. CDR3 length equals 14 residues. V was clipped by 5 bases and J by 2 bases, with 13 bases between them. Germline-derived CDR1 and CDR2 are MDHEN and SYDVKM. CDR3 sequence reads: CASSPNHIPYEQYF. The DNA of the CDR3 is TGTGCCAGCAGTCCCAACCATATACCCTACGAGCAGTACTTC.

This clonotype was detected only a few times. The rearrangement uses TRBV20-1 and TRBJ1-4, with 7 bases fitting TRBD1. In germline, CDR1 is DFQATT, CDR2 SNEGSKA (reference sequence). The CDR3 is 15 amino acids. The trim removed 0 bases at V and 7 bases at J, leaving 8 bases unmatched. The CDR3 spells CSARDPQGRGEKLFF. The DNA for the CDR3 is TGCAGTGCTAGAGATCCACAGGGGAGGGGTGAAAAACTGTTTTTT.

This clonotype occurred once. The chain employs TRBV7-9 and TRBJ2-7; possibly TRBD2 for D (6 bases). The V end was cut by 4 bases, the J end by 6 bases, with 16 bases between. In germline, CDR1 is SEHNR, CDR2 FQNEAQ (reference sequence). The CDR3 length is 14 residues. In DNA, the CDR3 is TGTGCCAGCAGCTCCACCGACGGGAGCGTCGAGCAGTACTTC. Protein: CASSSTDGSVEQYF.

This clonotype was recorded a few times. The chain recombines TRBV29-1 with TRBJ2-1; 11 bases map to TRBD1. Germline CDR1 reads SQVTM; CDR2 reads ANQGSEA. Trimming removed 3 bases from V and 7 bases from J; junction bases left unmatched: 8. CDR3 length: 15 residues. This CDR3 reads CSVERRDRGVNEQFF. The CDR3, as DNA: TGCAGCGTTGAGCGCCGGGACAGGGGGGTAAATGAGCAGTTCTTC.

This clonotype was detected a few times. The chain is built from TRBV28 and TRBJ1-6; 7 bases align to TRBD1. J gave up 4 bases and V 5 bases, and 5 bases lay outside the gene matches. CDR1 and CDR2 from the germline V gene are MDHEN and SYDVKM. CDR3 size: 15 residues. The CDR3 loop is CASSRPGGYNSPLHF. In DNA form, the CDR3 reads TGTGCCAGCAGTCGACCAGGGGGGTATAATTCACCCCTCCACTTT. The whole variable domain, remainder taken from reference TRBV28 and TRBJ1-6, is DVKVTQSSRYLVKRTGEKVFLECVQDMDHENMFWYRQDPGLGLRLIYFSYDVKMKEKGDIPEGYSVSREKKERFSLILESASTNQTSMYLCASSRPGGYNSPLHFGNGTRLTVT.

J is TRBJ2-7 and V is TRBV5-1; maybe TRBD1 (6 bases). The length of the CDR3 is 14 residues. From germline, CDR1 is SGHRS and CDR2 YFSETQ. V was pared by 4 bases and J by 7 bases, with 18 bases between. The CDR3 region has the DNA TGCGCCAGCAGCCAATACCCGGACAGCCCGGAGCAGTACTTC. Amino acid sequence: CASSQYPDSPEQYF.

This clonotype came up a few times. The chain carries TRBV6-2 or TRBV6-3 and TRBJ2-7, with D possibly matching TRBD2 (7 bases). The V gene lost 4 bases and the J gene lost 2 bases, with 15 bases spanning the gap. There are 15 residues in the CDR3. Germline-derived CDR1 and CDR2 are MNHEY and SVGEGT. The CDR3 here is CASSSPPGGTYEQYF. CDR3 sequence (DNA): TGTGCCAGCAGTTCCCCCCCGGGGGGCACCTACGAGCAGTACTTC.

The chain links TRBV7-9 to TRBJ2-7, with TRBD1 matching over 8 bases. The CDR3 runs 16 residues. In germline, CDR1 is SEHNR, CDR2 FQNEAQ (reference sequence). The V segment lost 4 bases and the J segment 2 bases; nucleotides outside the gene matches: 10. CDR3 in DNA: TGTGCCAGCAGCTCCTACGGACAGGGAACTACCTACGAGCAGTACTTC. It is translated as CASSSYGQGTTYEQYF.

This clonotype was detected only a few times. The CDR3 coding sequence is TGTGCCAGCAGCTTAACGGACAGGGGTTACGAGCAGTACTTC. It translates to CASSLTDRGYEQYF. V gene TRBV7-9 combines with J gene TRBJ2-7; 9 nucleotides match TRBD1. This CDR3 is 14 amino acids long. Germline-derived CDR1 and CDR2 are SEHNR and FQNEAQ (reference sequence). V trimming: 2 bases; J trimming: 4 bases; junction bases outside the gene matches: 3.

J is TRBJ2-7 and V is TRBV7-9; no firm D call. Trimming removed 1 base at V and 3 bases at J, with 10 bases between. There are 14 residues in the CDR3. The germline V gene has CDR1 SEHNR and CDR2 FQNEAQ (reference sequence). The CDR3 DNA reads as TGTGCCAGCAGCTTAGTGCCTTTTCTCTACGAGCAGTACTTC. The encoded protein is CASSLVPFLYEQYF. Full variable domain (outside the CDR3, taken from reference TRBV7-9 and TRBJ2-7): DTGVSQNPRHKITKRGQNVTFRCDPISEHNRLYWYRQTLGQGPEFLTYFQNEAQLEKSRLLSDRFSAERPKGSFSTLEIQRTEQGDSAMYLCASSLVPFLYEQYFGPGTRLTVT.